Listed here are 27 T cell receptor beta chains from one sample, sequenced in a study of cytomegalovirus exposure and HLA in healthy donors. PCR involved 60 Vbeta and 13 Jbeta primers. The table came from immunoSEQ multiplex PCR; TCRdb's copy has only in-frame clones and leaves some out. In the table there are around 210,000 clones, around 82% of which are singletons. The sample was PBMCs. Receptors were obtained from a woman in her twenties or thirties in good health and CMV-seronegative.

The genes are TRBV7-9 and TRBJ2-2; no clear D gene. Germline lookup yields CDR1 SEHNR and CDR2 FQNEAQ (reference sequence). The V end lost 6 bases, the J end lost 4 bases, and 18 bases lay between the germline ends. CDR3 length: 16 amino acids. CDR3 amino acids: CASRSFLAAVTGELFF. The CDR3 coding sequence is TGTGCCAGCAGGTCATTTTTAGCAGCCGTCACCGGGGAGCTGTTTTTT. The full variable domain, with the rest looked up from reference TRBV7-9 and TRBJ2-2, is DTGVSQNPRHKITKRGQNVTFRCDPISEHNRLYWYRQTLGQGPEFLTYFQNEAQLEKSRLLSDRFSAERPKGSFSTLEIQRTEQGDSAMYLCASRSFLAAVTGELFFGEGSRLTVL.

The rearrangement joins TRBV4-1 to TRBJ1-2, with unresolved D. The CDR3 has 17 amino acids. V shed 0 bases and J shed 0 bases, with 14 bases lying between them. Germline V lookup: CDR1 MGHRA, CDR2 YSYEKL. CDR3 protein: CASSQDPVPSSNYGYTF. As DNA, the CDR3 is TGCGCCAGCAGCCAAGATCCAGTTCCGTCCTCTAACTATGGCTACACCTTC.

The CDR3 DNA sequence: TGTGCCAGCAGTCTTCAGGTTATATTAGAGACCCAGTACTTC. Translated: CASSLQVILETQYF. The chain uses TRBV28 and TRBJ2-5; D is unresolved. CDR3 length equals 14 residues. V was shortened by 5 bases and J by 4 bases, with 14 bases between the two germline ends. Germline loops: CDR1 MDHEN, CDR2 SYDVKM. Full variable domain (missing parts from reference TRBV28 and TRBJ2-5): DVKVTQSSRYLVKRTGEKVFLECVQDMDHENMFWYRQDPGLGLRLIYFSYDVKMKEKGDIPEGYSVSREKKERFSLILESASTNQTSMYLCASSLQVILETQYFGPGTRLLVL.

The chain couples TRBV6-5 to TRBJ1-2; D unclear. V lost 2 bases, J lost 5 bases, and 9 bases lay in between. There are 13 residues in the CDR3. Germline CDR1 and CDR2: MNHEY and SVGAGI. For the CDR3, the DNA is TGTGCCAGCAGTTACGGGCAGAGTTATGGCTACACCTTC. Translated, it gives CASSYGQSYGYTF.

V and J are TRBV5-4 and TRBJ1-1, with D possibly TRBD1 on 5 matching bases. Trimming shortened V by 1 base and J by 4 bases, and 14 bases separated the two germline ends. There are 15 residues in the CDR3. Germline CDR1 SGHNT, CDR2 YYREEE (reference sequence). The CDR3 DNA is TGTGCCAGCAGCTTGAAAATAGGGGTGAGCACTGAAGCTTTCTTT. Encoded protein: CASSLKIGVSTEAFF.

This clone came up a few times. The CDR3: CASSRPGTRNTEAFF. Written as DNA, the CDR3 is TGTGCCAGCAGCAGACCAGGAACGCGGAACACTGAAGCTTTCTTT. This chain links TRBV5-4 with TRBJ1-1; D is unclear. The V gene's germline CDR1 is SGHNT and CDR2 YYREEE (reference sequence). This CDR3 region has 15 residues. Trimming cost V 4 bases and J 1 base, with 14 bases left between them. Complete variable domain (other parts from reference TRBV5-4 and TRBJ1-1): ETGVTQSPTHLIKTRGQQVTLRCSSQSGHNTVSWYQQALGQGPQFIFQYYREEENGRGNFPPRFSGLQFPNYSSELNVNALELDDSALYLCASSRPGTRNTEAFFGQGTRLTVV.

The chain carries TRBV5-6 and TRBJ1-2; 12 nucleotides align to TRBD1. Looked up from germline, CDR1 is SGHDT and CDR2 is YYEEEE. The CDR3 totals 19 residues. J lost 8 bases, V lost 7 bases, and 24 bases had no gene match. In DNA, the CDR3 is TGTGCCAGCCGCACCTCCCACCGGGACAGGGGGCTGTTAAGGCTAGGCTACACCTTC. This encodes CASRTSHRDRGLLRLGYTF.

This clone appeared a few times. This CDR3 is also generated by other DNA sequences in the sample. J is TRBJ1-1 and V is TRBV9; 10 nucleotides agree with TRBD1. The CDR3 sequence is 14 residues long. V shed 0 bases and J 5 bases; nucleotides not matched to a gene: 1. Germline CDR1 reads SGDLS; CDR2 reads YYNGEE. The CDR3 reads CASSVGTGGTEAFF. As DNA, the CDR3 is TGTGCCAGCAGCGTAGGGACAGGGGGTACTGAAGCTTTCTTT. The full variable domain, in which reference TRBV9 and TRBJ1-1 provide the parts outside the CDR3, is DSGVTQTPKHLITATGQRVTLRCSPRSGDLSVYWYQQSLDQGLQFLIQYYNGEERAKGNILERFSAQQFPDLHSELNLSSLELGDSALYFCASSVGTGGTEAFFGQGTRLTVV.

The chain employs TRBV6-5 and TRBJ2-1; D might be TRBD1 (6 bases). The V and J ends lost 5 bases and 1 base respectively, with 12 bases between them. The CDR3 consists of 15 residues. Germline lookup yields CDR1 MNHEY and CDR2 SVGAGI. The CDR3 DNA reads as TGTGCCAGCAGTCCCGACAGGCCGTCCTACAATGAGCAGTTCTTC. This codes for CASSPDRPSYNEQFF.

This rearrangement joins TRBV6-1 to TRBJ2-7, with 10 bases aligning to TRBD2. The CDR3 sequence is 15 residues long. The ends lost 2 bases at V and 2 bases at J; junction bases unmatched: 3. Germline CDR1 reads MNHNS; CDR2 reads SASEGT. CDR3 loop: CASSERLAGAYEQYF. CDR3 DNA: TGTGCCAGCAGTGAACGGCTAGCGGGAGCCTACGAGCAGTACTTC.

CDR3 sequence (DNA): TGTGCCAGCATCCGGACAGGGTTAATTAGTGAGCAGTTCTTC. Translated, it gives CASIRTGLISEQFF. This chain links TRBV7-9 with TRBJ2-1, with 8 bases matching TRBD1. Germline lookup yields CDR1 SEHNR and CDR2 FQNEAQ (reference sequence). The V segment lost 7 bases and the J segment 9 bases; nucleotides outside the gene matches: 11. This CDR3 is built from 14 residues.

This clone showed up just a few times. The chain carries TRBV7-9 and TRBJ1-1; D unresolved. The CDR3 contains 13 residues. V shed 1 base and J shed 0 bases, with 3 bases lying between them. Germline V gene lookup returns CDR1 SEHNR and CDR2 FQNEAQ (reference sequence). DNA for the CDR3: TGTGCCAGCAGCTTAGACATGAACACTGAAGCTTTCTTT. Its protein product is CASSLDMNTEAFF.

This clone occurred a few times. J is TRBJ2-3 and V is TRBV6-1, with TRBD2 as a possible D gene (6 bases). The germline V gene encodes CDR1 MNHNS and CDR2 SASEGT. V was cut by 6 bases and J by 6 bases, with 13 bases left in between. CDR3 size: 13 residues. The DNA for the CDR3 is TGTGCCAGCAGCCGAGACAGCGGGGATACGCAGTATTTT. Translating gives CASSRDSGDTQYF.

This chain links TRBV20-1 with TRBJ1-1; D is undetermined. Germline CDR1 DFQATT, CDR2 SNEGSKA (reference sequence). Trimming shortened V by 6 bases and J by 10 bases, and 15 bases separated the two germline ends. The CDR3 totals 11 residues. CDR3 amino acids: CSAHSPLTAFF. The CDR3 coding sequence is TGCAGTGCCCACAGTCCCCTCACAGCTTTCTTT.

This chain joins TRBV10-3 and TRBJ1-2, with TRBD1 matching over 8 bases. There are 14 residues in the CDR3. Germline loops: CDR1 ENHRY, CDR2 SYGVKD. The junction had 7 bases not matched to a gene; V was cut back by 6 bases and J by 4 bases. Here the CDR3 DNA reads TGTGCCATCAGGGGGACAGGCGAAAGCTATGGCTACACCTTC. This translates into CAIRGTGESYGYTF.

The rearrangement uses TRBV10-3 and TRBJ2-3; possibly TRBD1 for D (5 bases). The CDR3 runs 15 residues. Germline values: CDR1 ENHRY, CDR2 SYGVKD. V lost 2 bases and J lost 2, with 11 bases in between. Here the CDR3 DNA reads TGTGCCATCAGTGAGAGGGGTGTATACACAGATACGCAGTATTTT. Translation gives CAISERGVYTDTQYF.

The chain uses TRBV27 and TRBJ2-3, with TRBD2 matching 11 bases. The CDR3 extends over 18 amino acids. CDR1 MNHEY and CDR2 SMNVEV come from the germline V gene (reference sequence). With V trimmed by 2 bases and J by 7 bases, 14 bases remained unmatched. DNA of the CDR3: TGTGCCAGCAGTTTACGGCTAGCGGGGGGAGGGAACATCAATACGCAGTATTTT. Translated: CASSLRLAGGGNINTQYF.

V gene TRBV6-6 combines with J gene TRBJ1-1; no clear D. The CDR3 sequence is 12 residues long. CDR1 is MNHNY and CDR2 is SVGAGI in the germline V gene (reference sequence). Trimming removed 2 bases at V and 5 bases at J, with 6 bases between. The CDR3 reads CASSYTSTEAFF. CDR3 DNA: TGTGCCAGCAGTTACACATCAACTGAAGCTTTCTTT.

A single count supports this clone. V usage is TRBV7-9 and J usage is TRBJ1-2, with 10 bases lining up with TRBD1. This CDR3 region has 15 residues. Germline assignment: CDR1 SEHNR and CDR2 FQNEAQ (reference sequence). J lost 2 bases, V lost 4 bases, and 4 bases had no gene match. In nucleotides, the CDR3 is TGTGCCAGCAGCTCTCCGGGACAGGGGAACTATGGCTACACCTTC. Protein product: CASSSPGQGNYGYTF.

Comments on this clone: One junction end disagrees with the germline gene, perhaps due to a read error. The rearrangement links TRBV5-1 to TRBJ1-2; perhaps TRBD1 as D (6 bases). Germline V lookup: CDR1 SGHRS, CDR2 YFSETQ. The length of the CDR3 is 16 residues. In DNA, the CDR3 is TGCGCCAGCAGCTTGAGGCAGGGGACGATTAACTATGGCTACCCCTTC. This encodes CASSLRQGTINYGYPF.

Here the CDR3 reads CASRIRLAPYNEQFF. CDR3 coding DNA: TGTGCCAGTAGGATTCGACTAGCGCCATACAATGAGCAGTTCTTC. The chain uses TRBV19 and TRBJ2-1, with 8 bases aligning to TRBD2. Germline V CDR1 and CDR2: LNHDA, SQIVND (reference sequence). V lost 6 bases, J lost 4 bases, and 8 bases stayed unmatched. CDR3 size: 15 residues. The full variable domain, with the rest looked up from reference TRBV19 and TRBJ2-1, is DGGITQSPKYLFRKEGQNVTLSCEQNLNHDAMYWYRQDPGQGLRLIYYSQIVNDFQKGDIAEGYSVSREKKESFPLTVTSAQKNPTAFYLCASRIRLAPYNEQFFGPGTRLTVL.

This clone was seen a few times. The chain employs TRBV4-1 and TRBJ1-4, with D unresolved. CDR3 length: 15 residues. CDR1 and CDR2 from the germline V gene are MGHRA and YSYEKL. Between the trimmed V and J ends, which lost 0 bases and 1 base, there was a span of 6 bases. The CDR3 bases are TGCGCCAGCAGCCAAGATCCGGGAACTAATGAAAAACTGTTTTTT. Residues: CASSQDPGTNEKLFF.

This chain links TRBV9 with TRBJ2-1; D is unclear. The length of the CDR3 is 15 residues. The V end was cut by 0 bases, the J end by 4 bases, with 11 bases between. Looked up from germline, CDR1 is SGDLS and CDR2 is YYNGEE. DNA of the CDR3: TGTGCCAGCAGCGTAGGTGTCTCGGGTTACAATGAGCAGTTCTTC. This gives the protein CASSVGVSGYNEQFF.

This clone was picked up a small number of times. The V call is TRBV29-1, the J call TRBJ2-1; tentative D call: TRBD1 (9 bases). The V end lost 7 bases, the J end lost 8 bases, and 21 bases lay between the germline ends. The length of the CDR3 is 14 residues. The germline CDR1 and CDR2 sequences are SQVTM and ANQGSEA. CDR3 region: CSAGGGQGGDEQFF. CDR3 coding DNA: TGCAGCGCGGGAGGGGGACAGGGTGGAGATGAGCAGTTCTTC.

Comment on this clone: The same CDR3 also results from other DNA sequences found in this sample. The chain uses TRBV6-5 and TRBJ2-7; 8 bases line up with TRBD1. Germline CDR1 MNHEY, CDR2 SVGAGI. The V segment lost 2 bases and the J segment 7 bases; nucleotides outside the gene matches: 7. This CDR3 has 14 amino acids. The CDR3 sequence is CASSYPGQGGEQYF. CDR3 nucleotides: TGTGCCAGCAGTTACCCCGGACAGGGTGGGGAGCAGTACTTC.

This clone appeared a few times. The chain carries TRBV5-8 and TRBJ2-1; perhaps TRBD2 as D (5 bases). The ends were cut back, 4 bases at V and 3 bases at J, with 29 bases in the middle. Germline CDR1 reads SGHTS; CDR2 reads YDEGEE. This CDR3 spans 20 amino acids. The CDR3 DNA follows: TGTGCCAGCAGCCCCCGAATCCGGGATAGGAATAATGTCGGCTACAATGAGCAGTTCTTC. It encodes CASSPRIRDRNNVGYNEQFF.

This clone has just a few counts. The chain uses TRBV9 and TRBJ2-1; the D gene is possibly TRBD2 (6 bases). The V end lost 4 bases, the J end lost 2 bases, and 13 bases lay between the germline ends. CDR1 and CDR2 from the germline V gene are SGDLS and YYNGEE. The CDR3 totals 15 residues. The CDR3 DNA reads as TGTGCCAGCAGCTTGACCGGGACTGCCTACAATGAGCAGTTCTTC. Protein product: CASSLTGTAYNEQFF.